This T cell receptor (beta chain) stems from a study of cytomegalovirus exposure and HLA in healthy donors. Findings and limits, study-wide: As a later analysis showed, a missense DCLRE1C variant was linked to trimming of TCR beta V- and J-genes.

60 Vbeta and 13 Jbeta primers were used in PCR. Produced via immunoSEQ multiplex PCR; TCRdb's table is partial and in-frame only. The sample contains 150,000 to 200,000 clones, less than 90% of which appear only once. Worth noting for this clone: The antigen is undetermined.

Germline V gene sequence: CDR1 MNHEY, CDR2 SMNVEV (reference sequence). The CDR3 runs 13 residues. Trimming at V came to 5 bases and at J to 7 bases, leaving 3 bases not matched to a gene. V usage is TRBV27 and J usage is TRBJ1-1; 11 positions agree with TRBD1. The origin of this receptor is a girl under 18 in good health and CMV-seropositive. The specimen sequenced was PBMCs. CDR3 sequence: CASSRDRGVEAFF. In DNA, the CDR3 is TGTGCCAGCAGTAGGGACAGGGGGGTTGAAGCTTTCTTT.